This T cell receptor beta chain was identified during a study of molecular identifiers for immune sequencing clone quantification. In germline, CDR1 is MNHEY, CDR2 SMNVEV (reference sequence). This CDR3 comprises 15 residues. V was pared by 3 bases and J by 7 bases, with 11 bases of the junction left unmatched. In the case of this clonotype: The target antigen is unknown.

General study results and limits: Naive cells had under 1% of molecules in clones above 20 RNA copies, effectors over 99%.

TCRdb analysed the PCR reads with MiXCR anew, one entry per CDR3 protein. The sample lists roughly 100,000 distinct CDR3 sequences, under 40% seen once, with less than 10% in the top ten. The chain links TRBV27 to TRBJ2-5; 7 bases align to TRBD2. Sequenced sample: naive CD8+ T cells from blood, with Jurkat cell RNA spiked in. The subset was: FACS-sorted CD8+CD4-CCR7+CD45RA+ naive T cells. The origin of this receptor is a human donor in good health. Some libraries in this study had Jurkat cell RNA spiked in. The CDR3, as DNA: TGTGCCAGCAGTTTGTCTAGCGGAGTCCAAAGGACCCAGTACTTC. Translating gives CASSLSSGVQRTQYF.